These 13 T cell receptor beta chains share one sample of origin, sequenced in a study of T cells in localized non-small cell lung cancer. TCRdb's copy holds only in-frame clones and misses some; the assay was immunoSEQ multiplex PCR. The sample includes approximately 81,000 clones, around 89% of them seen just once. The source material was peripheral blood, sampled before any cancer treatment. These receptors all stem from a woman aged 40-69 years with stage I squamous cell lung carcinoma.

The J gene is TRBJ1-1, the V gene TRBV6-5, with D possibly TRBD1 on 6 matching bases. The CDR3 totals 14 residues. The ends were cut back, 2 bases at V and 0 bases at J, with 7 bases in the middle. The germline V gene encodes CDR1 MNHEY and CDR2 SVGAGI. As DNA, the CDR3 is TGTGCCAGCAGTTACGACAGGATGAACACTGAAGCTTTCTTT. Its translation is CASSYDRMNTEAFF.

The chain combines TRBV2 with TRBJ1-2; D gene ambiguous. The CDR3 has 11 residues. The V gene's germline CDR1 is SNHLY and CDR2 FYNNEI. Trimming removed 8 bases from V and 4 bases from J, with 8 bases in between. The CDR3 reads CASEGSYGYTF. CDR3 DNA: TGTGCCAGCGAGGGTTCCTATGGCTACACCTTC.

The rearrangement joins TRBV2 to TRBJ2-1, with 11 bases that match TRBD2. With 6 bases clipped from V and 4 bases from J, the junction kept 5 bases outside the gene matches. Germline V gene data show CDR1 as SNHLY and CDR2 as FYNNEI. The CDR3 length is 15 residues. CDR3 sequence reads: CASSPLAGGYNEQFF. In nucleotides, the CDR3 is TGTGCCAGCAGCCCGCTAGCGGGGGGTTACAATGAGCAGTTCTTC.

This clone occurred once. The gene calls are TRBV19 and TRBJ2-3, with D possibly matching TRBD2 (6 bases). The CDR3 sequence is 15 residues long. Germline CDR1 is LNHDA and CDR2 is SQIVND (reference sequence). V lost 6 bases, J lost 3 bases, and 16 bases lay in between. The CDR3: CASRGRGTKTDTQYF. The CDR3 coding sequence is TGTGCCAGTAGAGGGCGGGGCACTAAGACAGATACGCAGTATTTT.

This chain joins TRBV5-1 and TRBJ1-5; no reliable D call. Trimming cost V 0 bases and J 0 bases, with 7 bases left between them. The germline gives CDR1 SGHRS, CDR2 YFSETQ. This CDR3 contains 15 residues. As DNA, the CDR3 is TGCGCCAGCAGCTTGGACGGGGTTAGCAATCAGCCCCAGCATTTT. Its translation: CASSLDGVSNQPQHF.

The chain is built from TRBV15 and TRBJ1-4, with TRBD1 as a possible D gene (5 bases). The V gene's germline CDR1 is LNHNV and CDR2 YYDKDF (reference sequence). The V end was cut by 0 bases, the J end by 7 bases, with 12 bases between. The CDR3 sequence is 15 residues long. The CDR3 DNA reads TGTGCCACCAGCAGAGATAGGGGTATTGGTGAAAAACTGTTTTTT. Translation gives CATSRDRGIGEKLFF.

CDR3 nucleotides: TGTGCCAGCAGCTTAGGGACAGGGACCTTGCAAGGGTATGGCTACACCTTC. It codes for CASSLGTGTLQGYGYTF. The chain carries TRBV7-9 and TRBJ1-2, with 8 bases aligning to TRBD1. With V trimmed by 1 base and J by 5 bases, 12 bases remained unmatched. This CDR3 spans 17 amino acids. CDR1 and CDR2 from the germline V gene are SEHNR and FQNEAQ (reference sequence).

This rearrangement joins TRBV19 to TRBJ2-7; no clear D. V shed 1 base and J shed 5 bases, with 12 bases lying between them. CDR3 length equals 14 residues. Germline V gene sequence: CDR1 LNHDA, CDR2 SQIVND (reference sequence). The CDR3 nucleotides are TGTGCCAGTAGTATAGGAACGGCTCGCCACGAGCAGTACTTC. Translating gives CASSIGTARHEQYF. Full variable domain (remainder filled in from reference TRBV19 and TRBJ2-7): DGGITQSPKYLFRKEGQNVTLSCEQNLNHDAMYWYRQDPGQGLRLIYYSQIVNDFQKGDIAEGYSVSREKKESFPLTVTSAQKNPTAFYLCASSIGTARHEQYFGPGTRLTVT.

The CDR3 DNA reads as TGTGCCAGTAGTATCATTCCTGGGAACACTGAAGCTTTCTTT. This gives the protein CASSIIPGNTEAFF. V and J are TRBV19 and TRBJ1-1; D not certain. The CDR3 runs to 14 residues. CDR1 and CDR2 from the germline V gene are LNHDA and SQIVND (reference sequence). V dropped 3 bases and J dropped 1 base, with 9 bases sitting between them.

The chain recombines TRBV2 with TRBJ2-5; 10 bases map to TRBD2. Trimming removed 5 bases from V and 7 bases from J; junction bases left unmatched: 10. Germline CDR1 is SNHLY and CDR2 is FYNNEI. There are 15 residues in the CDR3. CDR3 protein: CASSRTSGGSGTQYF. The CDR3 nucleotides read TGTGCCAGCAGTAGGACTAGCGGTGGGTCGGGGACCCAGTACTTC.

The chain joins TRBV12-5 to TRBJ2-7; TRBD1 is a possible D gene (6 bases). Germline loops: CDR1 LGHNT, CDR2 FRNRAP. Trimming pared 4 bases from V and 3 bases from J, leaving 34 bases between. The CDR3 is 21 amino acids. The DNA for the CDR3 is TGTGCTAGTGGTTCCCCAGGGGAGAGCTCTACGACTCTAGGGTCCCTCTACGAGCAGTACTTC. This sequence encodes CASGSPGESSTTLGSLYEQYF.

The chain couples TRBV5-1 to TRBJ2-3; TRBD2 agrees at 12 bases. Germline assignment: CDR1 SGHRS and CDR2 YFSETQ. The CDR3 sequence is 17 residues long. J gave up 1 base and V 4 bases, and 7 bases lay outside the gene matches. The CDR3 DNA reads as TGCGCCAGCAGCCCAACATGGACTAGCGGGGGCACAGATACGCAGTATTTT. It is translated as CASSPTWTSGGTDTQYF.

The genes are TRBV19 and TRBJ1-5; D call uncertain. Trimming took off 3 bases at V and 0 bases at J, with 12 bases between the two ends. The germline CDR1 and CDR2 sequences are LNHDA and SQIVND (reference sequence). The CDR3 is made up of 16 amino acids. CDR3: CASSIWGANSNQPQHF. CDR3 in DNA: TGTGCCAGTAGTATTTGGGGTGCCAATAGCAATCAGCCCCAGCATTTT.